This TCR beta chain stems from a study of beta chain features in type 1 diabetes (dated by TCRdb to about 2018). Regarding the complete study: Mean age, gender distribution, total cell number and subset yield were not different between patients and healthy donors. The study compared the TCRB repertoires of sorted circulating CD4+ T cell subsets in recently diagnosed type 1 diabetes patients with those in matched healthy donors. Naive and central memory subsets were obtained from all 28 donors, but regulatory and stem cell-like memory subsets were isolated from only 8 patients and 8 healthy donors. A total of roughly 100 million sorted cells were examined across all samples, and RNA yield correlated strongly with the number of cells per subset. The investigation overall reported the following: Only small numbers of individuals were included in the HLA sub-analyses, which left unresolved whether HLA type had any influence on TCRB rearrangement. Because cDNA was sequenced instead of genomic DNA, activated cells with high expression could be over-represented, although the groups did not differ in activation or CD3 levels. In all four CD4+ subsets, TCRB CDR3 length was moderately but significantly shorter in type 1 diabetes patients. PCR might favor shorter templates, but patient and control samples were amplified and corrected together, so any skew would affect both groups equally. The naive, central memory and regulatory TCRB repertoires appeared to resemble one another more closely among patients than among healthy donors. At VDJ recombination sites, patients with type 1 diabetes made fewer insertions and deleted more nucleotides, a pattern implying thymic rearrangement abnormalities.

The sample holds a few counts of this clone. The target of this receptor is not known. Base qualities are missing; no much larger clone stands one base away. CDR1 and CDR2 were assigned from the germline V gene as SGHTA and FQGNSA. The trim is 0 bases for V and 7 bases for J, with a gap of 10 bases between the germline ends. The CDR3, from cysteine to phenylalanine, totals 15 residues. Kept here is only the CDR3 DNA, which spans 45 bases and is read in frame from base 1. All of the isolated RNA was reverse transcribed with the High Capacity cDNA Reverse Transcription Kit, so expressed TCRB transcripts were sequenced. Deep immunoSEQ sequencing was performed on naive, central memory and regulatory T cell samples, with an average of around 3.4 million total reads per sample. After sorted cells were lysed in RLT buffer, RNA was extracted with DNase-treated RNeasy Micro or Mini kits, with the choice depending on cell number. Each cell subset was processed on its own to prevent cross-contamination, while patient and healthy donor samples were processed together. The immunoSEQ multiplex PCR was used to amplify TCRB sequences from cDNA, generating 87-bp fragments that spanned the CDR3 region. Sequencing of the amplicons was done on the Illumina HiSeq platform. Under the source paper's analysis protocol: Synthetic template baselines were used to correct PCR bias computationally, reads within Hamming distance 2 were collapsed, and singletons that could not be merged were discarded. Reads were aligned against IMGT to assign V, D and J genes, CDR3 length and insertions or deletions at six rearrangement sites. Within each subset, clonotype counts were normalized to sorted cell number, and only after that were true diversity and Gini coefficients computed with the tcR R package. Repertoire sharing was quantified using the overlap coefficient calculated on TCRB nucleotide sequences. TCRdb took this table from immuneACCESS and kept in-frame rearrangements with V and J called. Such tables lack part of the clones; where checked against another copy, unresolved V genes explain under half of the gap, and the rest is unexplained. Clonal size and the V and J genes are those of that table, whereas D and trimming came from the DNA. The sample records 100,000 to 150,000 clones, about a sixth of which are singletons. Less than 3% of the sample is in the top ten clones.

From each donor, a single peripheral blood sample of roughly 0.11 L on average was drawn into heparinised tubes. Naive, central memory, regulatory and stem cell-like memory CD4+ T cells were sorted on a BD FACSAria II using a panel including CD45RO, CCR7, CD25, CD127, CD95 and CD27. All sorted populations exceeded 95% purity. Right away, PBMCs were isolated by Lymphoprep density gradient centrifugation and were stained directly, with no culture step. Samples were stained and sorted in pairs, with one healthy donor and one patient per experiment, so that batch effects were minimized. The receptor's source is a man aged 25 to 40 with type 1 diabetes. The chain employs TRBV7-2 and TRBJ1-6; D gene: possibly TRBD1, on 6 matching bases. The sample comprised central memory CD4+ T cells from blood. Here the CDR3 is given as CASSLAWQGNSPLHF. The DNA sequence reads TGTGCCAGCAGCTTAGCGTGGCAGGGGAATTCACCCCTCCACTTT.